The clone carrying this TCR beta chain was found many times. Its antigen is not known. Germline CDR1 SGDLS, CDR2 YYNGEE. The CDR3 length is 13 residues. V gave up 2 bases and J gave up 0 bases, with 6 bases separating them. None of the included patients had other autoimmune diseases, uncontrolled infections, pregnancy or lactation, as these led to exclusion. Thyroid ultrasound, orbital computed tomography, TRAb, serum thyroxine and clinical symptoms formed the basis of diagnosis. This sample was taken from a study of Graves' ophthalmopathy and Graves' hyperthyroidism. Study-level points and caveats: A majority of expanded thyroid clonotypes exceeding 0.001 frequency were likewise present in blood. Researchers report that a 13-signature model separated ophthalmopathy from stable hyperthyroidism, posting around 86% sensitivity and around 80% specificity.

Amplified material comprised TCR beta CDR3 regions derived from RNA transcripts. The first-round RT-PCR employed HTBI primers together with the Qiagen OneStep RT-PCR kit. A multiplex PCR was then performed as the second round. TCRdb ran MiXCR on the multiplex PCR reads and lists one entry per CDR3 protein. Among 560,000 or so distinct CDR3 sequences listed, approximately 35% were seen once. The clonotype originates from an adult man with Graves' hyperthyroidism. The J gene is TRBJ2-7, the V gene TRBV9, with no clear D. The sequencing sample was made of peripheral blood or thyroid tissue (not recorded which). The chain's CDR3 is CASSVFSSYEQYF. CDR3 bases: TGTGCCAGCAGCGTTTTTAGCTCCTACGAGCAGTACTTC. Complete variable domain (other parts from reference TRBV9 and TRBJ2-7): DSGVTQTPKHLITATGQRVTLRCSPRSGDLSVYWYQQSLDQGLQFLIQYYNGEERAKGNILERFSAQQFPDLHSELNLSSLELGDSALYFCASSVFSSYEQYFGPGTRLTVT.